The text below deals with one T cell receptor (beta chain). In the authors' methods: It was from reference gene primer amplification that nucleated cell counts were estimated. Repertoires were generated with immunoSEQ multiplex PCR, while TCRdb's copy carries only in-frame clones and drops some. V, J and clone size are taken as reported in that table, and D and trimming were inferred from the DNA itself. This repertoire shows roughly 200,000 clones, 84% found once; its top ten account for roughly 5.3%. The CDR3 is 15 amino acids. Trimming cost V 2 bases and J 4 bases; bases outside gene matches: 4. Germline CDR1 reads SGHRS; CDR2 reads YFSETQ. This record comes from a study of blood T cell repertoires in COVID-19. Study summary: Specimens from acute and convalescent COVID-19 originated in the United States, Italy and Spain.

The sequence was obtained from a woman in her sixties or seventies with active or convalescent COVID-19. The sample consisted of peripheral blood. The V call is TRBV5-1, the J call TRBJ2-1, with 9 bases identical to TRBD2. The CDR3 DNA sequence: TGCGCCAGCAGCTTCCTAGCGGGGCCATACAATGAGCAGTTCTTC. As protein: CASSFLAGPYNEQFF.